Listed below are T cell receptor beta chains from one sample, sequenced in a study of shared clonotypes between healthy human individuals. The repertoire was sequenced with immunoSEQ multiplex PCR; TCRdb's copy has only in-frame clones and lacks some. The sample lists about 610,000 clones, around 96% occurring once. Sequenced material: naive CD8+ T cells sorted from blood. All receptors come from a woman in her 30s in good health. CDR3s leave out the opening cysteine and the closing phenylalanine or tryptophan. Fields, in order: V gene, J gene, CDR3 protein.

v_gene: TRBV19; j_gene: TRBJ2-4; CDR3aa: ASSIWGGLLAKNIQY
v_gene: TRBV4-1; j_gene: TRBJ2-7; CDR3aa: ASSQEVGLALYEQY
v_gene: TRBV19; j_gene: TRBJ1-2; CDR3aa: ASSPGTGEFGYT
v_gene: TRBV25-1; j_gene: TRBJ1-2; CDR3aa: ASSEWNGEINYGYT
v_gene: TRBV4-1; j_gene: TRBJ1-3; CDR3aa: ASSQDRRGLSGNTIY
v_gene: TRBV7-6; j_gene: TRBJ2-3; CDR3aa: ASSLDNTDTQY
v_gene: TRBV7-9; j_gene: TRBJ2-5; CDR3aa: ASSREQFLGAQY
v_gene: TRBV19; j_gene: TRBJ2-1; CDR3aa: ASSIGREGLGFINEQF
v_gene: TRBV7-7; j_gene: TRBJ2-5; CDR3aa: ASSLRLAGYQETQY
v_gene: TRBV7-9; j_gene: TRBJ2-7; CDR3aa: ASSAKNRGGEQY
v_gene: TRBV6-5; j_gene: TRBJ1-1; CDR3aa: ASRGGAEAF
v_gene: TRBV5-5; j_gene: TRBJ2-1; CDR3aa: ASSLERSSYNEQF
v_gene: TRBV5-1; j_gene: TRBJ2-5; CDR3aa: ASSRTSGRDQETQY
v_gene: TRBV4-1; j_gene: TRBJ1-4; CDR3aa: ASSPRQGGEKLF
v_gene: TRBV27; j_gene: TRBJ2-7; CDR3aa: ASSSGQTYEQY
v_gene: TRBV9; j_gene: TRBJ2-1; CDR3aa: ASSPGHSRSYNEQF
v_gene: TRBV2; j_gene: TRBJ2-2; CDR3aa: ASSEGRIVSNTGELF
v_gene: TRBV13; j_gene: TRBJ2-1; CDR3aa: ASSLEAEQF
v_gene: TRBV28; j_gene: TRBJ2-2; CDR3aa: ASSLRGRTGELF
v_gene: TRBV29-1; j_gene: TRBJ2-1; CDR3aa: SVVGGEYNEQF
v_gene: TRBV27; j_gene: TRBJ2-7; CDR3aa: ASSLGQSYEQY
v_gene: TRBV5-5; j_gene: TRBJ2-2; CDR3aa: ASSLTGGLNTGELF
v_gene: TRBV5-4; j_gene: TRBJ2-5; CDR3aa: ASSFEGGIETQY
v_gene: TRBV5-6; j_gene: TRBJ2-7; CDR3aa: ASSLVGRHEQY
v_gene: TRBV11-2; j_gene: TRBJ2-2; CDR3aa: ASSLEGLAANTGELF
v_gene: TRBV9; j_gene: TRBJ1-1; CDR3aa: ASSVVWGNTEAF
v_gene: TRBV27; j_gene: TRBJ2-7; CDR3aa: ASRETRQVSYEQY
v_gene: TRBV27; j_gene: TRBJ1-2; CDR3aa: ASSLGVQTHGYT
v_gene: TRBV7-2; j_gene: TRBJ1-5; CDR3aa: ASSLTDQPQH
v_gene: TRBV21-1; j_gene: TRBJ1-5; CDR3aa: ASSLRGGPQPQH
v_gene: TRBV2; j_gene: TRBJ1-2; CDR3aa: ASSVRRQGAEGYT
v_gene: TRBV10-2; j_gene: TRBJ2-7; CDR3aa: ASNPGGRVNSYEQY
v_gene: TRBV27; j_gene: TRBJ2-3; CDR3aa: ASSLGLSDTQY
v_gene: TRBV28; j_gene: TRBJ1-1; CDR3aa: ASIGRKNTEAF
v_gene: TRBV27; j_gene: TRBJ2-7; CDR3aa: ASSPNPNWAEQY
v_gene: TRBV7-9; j_gene: TRBJ2-1; CDR3aa: ASREGQGARYNEQF
v_gene: TRBV2; j_gene: TRBJ2-2; CDR3aa: ASRRTANTGELF
v_gene: TRBV2; j_gene: TRBJ1-3; CDR3aa: ASSDRSFSGNTIY
v_gene: TRBV6-5; j_gene: TRBJ2-1; CDR3aa: ASSSSHEQF
v_gene: TRBV6-6; j_gene: TRBJ1-1; CDR3aa: ASSDRAGITEAF
v_gene: TRBV7-9; j_gene: TRBJ1-1; CDR3aa: ASSLVNTEAF
v_gene: TRBV4-1; j_gene: TRBJ2-7; CDR3aa: ASSQDRYGSYEQY
v_gene: TRBV10-1; j_gene: TRBJ2-6; CDR3aa: ASSPGASVLT
v_gene: TRBV13; j_gene: TRBJ2-4; CDR3aa: ASSGEGTSGRTIAKNIQY
v_gene: TRBV29-1; j_gene: TRBJ2-7; CDR3aa: SVEEGSVAHEQY
v_gene: TRBV11-3; j_gene: TRBJ2-3; CDR3aa: ASSLGDDTQY
v_gene: TRBV27; j_gene: TRBJ1-2; CDR3aa: ASSLGVGTSYGYT
v_gene: TRBV28; j_gene: TRBJ1-1; CDR3aa: ASSPFGMWAF
v_gene: TRBV7-8; j_gene: TRBJ1-5; CDR3aa: ASSPGQGYQPQH
v_gene: TRBV15; j_gene: TRBJ2-1; CDR3aa: ATSRVRWTESYNEQF
v_gene: TRBV15; j_gene: TRBJ2-1; CDR3aa: ATSSHAGLAGFEQF
v_gene: TRBV27; j_gene: TRBJ2-1; CDR3aa: ASSSPQREGYNEQF
v_gene: TRBV6-7; j_gene: TRBJ2-7; CDR3aa: ASSREQY